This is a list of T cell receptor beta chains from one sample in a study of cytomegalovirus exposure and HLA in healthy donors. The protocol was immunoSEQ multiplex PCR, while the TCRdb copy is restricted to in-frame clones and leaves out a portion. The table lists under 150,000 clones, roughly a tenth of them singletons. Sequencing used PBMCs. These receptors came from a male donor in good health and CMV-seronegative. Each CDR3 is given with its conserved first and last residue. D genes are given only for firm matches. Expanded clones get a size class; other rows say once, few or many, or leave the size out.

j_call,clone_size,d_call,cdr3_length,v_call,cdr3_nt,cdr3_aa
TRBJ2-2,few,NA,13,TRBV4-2,TGTGCCAGCAGCCAACCTCCGGGCGGGGAGCTGTTTTTT,CASSQPPGGELFF
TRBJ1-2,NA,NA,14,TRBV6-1,TGTGCCAGCAGTGAATCACAGGGTAGGCATGGCTACACCTTC,CASSESQGRHGYTF
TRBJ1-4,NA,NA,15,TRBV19,TGTGCCAGTAGTATAATGTCGGGAACTAATGAAAAACTGTTTTTT,CASSIMSGTNEKLFF
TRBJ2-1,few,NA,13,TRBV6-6,TGTGCCAGCAGTTCAGGGCTTTACAATGAGCAGTTCTTC,CASSSGLYNEQFF
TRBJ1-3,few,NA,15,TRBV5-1,TGCGCCAGCACCTTAGAGGGGAGGGCTGGAAACACCATATATTTT,CASTLEGRAGNTIYF
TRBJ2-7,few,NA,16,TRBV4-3,TGCGCCAGCAGTTCCAGCGATGGGAGATCTCTGGGCGAGCAGTACTTC,CASSSSDGRSLGEQYF
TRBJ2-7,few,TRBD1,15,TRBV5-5,TGTGCCAGCAGCTTTTCCGGGACAGGGATGTACGAGCAGTACTTC,CASSFSGTGMYEQYF
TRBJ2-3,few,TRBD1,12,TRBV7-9,TGTGCCAGCAGCTCGGGGGACAGGGGTGGATATTTT,CASSSGDRGGYF
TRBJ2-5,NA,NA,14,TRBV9,TGTGCCAGCAGCCCGGCTAGTAGCGGCGAGACCCAGTACTTC,CASSPASSGETQYF
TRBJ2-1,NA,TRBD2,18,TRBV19,TGTGCCAGTAGTATAGATTCCGGGACTAGCGGGATCCCGAGTGAGCAGTTCTTC,CASSIDSGTSGIPSEQFF
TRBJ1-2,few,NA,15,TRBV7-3,TGTGCCAGCAGCTTTACGGGGGGAGGGCTGTTAGACTACACCTTC,CASSFTGGGLLDYTF
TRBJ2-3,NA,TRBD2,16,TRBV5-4,TGTGCCAGCAGCCTCGGTGCGGGGGGGAAAACAGATACGCAGTATTTT,CASSLGAGGKTDTQYF
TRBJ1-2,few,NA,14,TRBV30,TGTGCCTGGGGTACTCCGAGGGTGAGGGATGGCTACACCTTC,CAWGTPRVRDGYTF
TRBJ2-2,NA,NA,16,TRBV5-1,TGCGCCAGCAGCTTGAGGACCAAGGGGGACACCGGGGAGCTGTTTTTT,CASSLRTKGDTGELFF
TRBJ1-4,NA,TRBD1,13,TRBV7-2,TGTGCCATCCCGGGACAGCATAATGAAAAACTGTTTTTT,CAIPGQHNEKLFF
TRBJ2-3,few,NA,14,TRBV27,TGTGCCAGCAGTCCCCGACAGGGCACAGATACGCAGTATTTT,CASSPRQGTDTQYF
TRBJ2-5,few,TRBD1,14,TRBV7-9,TGTGCCAGCAGACCGGACAGGGTTGAAGAGACCCAGTACTTC,CASRPDRVEETQYF
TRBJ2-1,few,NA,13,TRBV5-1,TGCGCCAGCAGCGAACTATTATACAATGAGCAGTTCTTC,CASSELLYNEQFF
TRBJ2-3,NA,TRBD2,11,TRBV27,TGTGCCAGCAGCCGCGGGGGGACGCAGTATTTT,CASSRGGTQYF
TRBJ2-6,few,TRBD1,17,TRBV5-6,TGTGCCAGCAGCTTCGGGACAGCTACTTCTGGGGCCAACGTCCTGACTTTC,CASSFGTATSGANVLTF
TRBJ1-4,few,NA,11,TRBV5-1,TGCGCCAGCAGCTCAGGTGAAAAACTGTTTTTT,CASSSGEKLFF
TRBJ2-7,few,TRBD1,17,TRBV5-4,TGTGCCAGCAGCCCAAGTGGGCGACAGGGGCCTTCCGGCGAGCAGTACTTC,CASSPSGRQGPSGEQYF
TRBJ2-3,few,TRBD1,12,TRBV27,TGTGCCAGGAGGACAGGGCAAGATACGCAGTATTTT,CARRTGQDTQYF
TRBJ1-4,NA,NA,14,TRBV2,TGTGCCAGCAGTGATCGGGGGATCCATGAAAAACTGTTTTTT,CASSDRGIHEKLFF